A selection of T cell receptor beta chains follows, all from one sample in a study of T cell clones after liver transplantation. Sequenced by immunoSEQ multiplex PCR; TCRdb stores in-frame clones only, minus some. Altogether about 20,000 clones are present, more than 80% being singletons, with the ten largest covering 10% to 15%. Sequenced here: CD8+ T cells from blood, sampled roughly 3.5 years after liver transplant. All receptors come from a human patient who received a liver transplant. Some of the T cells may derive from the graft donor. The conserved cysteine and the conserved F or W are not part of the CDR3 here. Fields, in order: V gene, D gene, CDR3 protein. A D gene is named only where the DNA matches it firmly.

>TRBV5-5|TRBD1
ASSLAGGTGVEAF
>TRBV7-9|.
ASSHTQKQGYNEKLF
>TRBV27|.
ASSLRGGRTDTQY
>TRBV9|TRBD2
ASSVAVSSGNWLDEQF
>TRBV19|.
ATHQGNYEAF
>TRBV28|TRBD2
ASKWGTNSYEQY
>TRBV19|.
ASSISTGELF
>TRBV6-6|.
ASSWKSSYEQY
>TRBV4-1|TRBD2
ASGRGTSGRAGETQY
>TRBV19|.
ASTREGGSQPQH
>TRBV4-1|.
ASSQDIGESTEAF
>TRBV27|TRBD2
ASRLGRLATNNEQF
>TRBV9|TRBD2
ASSEGGDNNEQF
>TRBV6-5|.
ASSYLGDSYEQY
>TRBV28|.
ASSPRNYGYT
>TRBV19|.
ASSQTGTYEQY
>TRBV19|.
ASNGQGSSEQF
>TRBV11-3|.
ASSFLTYEQY
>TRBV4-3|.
ASSQDLAADNEQF
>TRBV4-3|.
ASSPRSGAEQY
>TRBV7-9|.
ASSPQGGTELYEQF
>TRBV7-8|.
ASRDPSRASGNEQF
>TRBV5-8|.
ASSLYNEQF
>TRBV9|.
ASSVGPDNYEQY
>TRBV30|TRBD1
AWSPLSLGQALGYT
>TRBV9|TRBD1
ASSVGQGAYNEQF
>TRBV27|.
ASSSGGNEQY
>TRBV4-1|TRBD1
ASSQALQGTYGYT
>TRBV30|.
AWSVRGWQGEEVRATNEKLF
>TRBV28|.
ASSGWPYNEQF
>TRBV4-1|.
ASSQESYDTQY
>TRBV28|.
ASSHNEQF
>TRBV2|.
ASSLPGADGYT
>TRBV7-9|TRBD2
ASTETEAGGNTGELF
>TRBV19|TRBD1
ASSTWTGGVKDTEAF
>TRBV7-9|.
ASSFRSGDQETQY
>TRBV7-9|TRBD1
ASSSTGDLNYGYT
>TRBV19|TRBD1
ASSIDVQGVPYNEQF